Listed here are 18 T cell receptor beta chains from one sample, sequenced in a study of PD-1 blockade in classical Hodgkin lymphoma. Assay used: immunoSEQ multiplex PCR; TCRdb lists only in-frame clones, some missing. The table has around 30,000 clones, 75% to 90% seen once. As for time point: newly diagnosed, previously untreated cHL patient sample. Negative magnetic selection isolated CD4+ T cells from thawed PBMCs. Sequencing was done on a sample of CD4+ T cells from blood. All receptors come from a human donor with classical Hodgkin lymphoma.

The V call is TRBV7-2, the J call TRBJ2-5; D call uncertain. Trimming cost V 1 base and J 7 bases, with 13 bases left between them. Per germline, CDR1 SGHTA and CDR2 FQGNSA. CDR3 length: 14 residues. The CDR3, as DNA: TGTGCCAGCAGCTTAGAAAGCGTCGTAGGGACCCAGTACTTC. Translating it yields CASSLESVVGTQYF.

The V gene is TRBV6-6, the J gene TRBJ2-7; maybe TRBD1 (6 bases). There are 13 residues in the CDR3. The V and J ends lost 2 bases and 4 bases respectively, with 9 bases between them. Germline V gene lookup returns CDR1 MNHNY and CDR2 SVGAGI (reference sequence). The CDR3 sequence is CASSYDRYYEQYF. DNA for the CDR3: TGTGCCAGCAGTTACGACAGGTATTACGAGCAGTACTTC.

V usage is TRBV11-2 and J usage is TRBJ2-2, with 11 positions matching TRBD2. The CDR3 length is 16 residues. The germline V gene encodes CDR1 SGHAT and CDR2 FQNNGV. With V trimmed by 5 bases and J by 8 bases, 10 bases remained unmatched. In DNA form, the CDR3 reads TGTGCCAGCAGCCCTTTGACTAGCGGGATTAAAGGGGAGCTGTTTTTT. It yields the protein CASSPLTSGIKGELFF.

The chain uses TRBV15 and TRBJ1-5; tentatively, D is TRBD1 (5 bases). Per the germline V gene, CDR1 is LNHNV and CDR2 is YYDKDF (reference sequence). The CDR3 spans 15 residues. Trimming took off 0 bases at V and 6 bases at J, with 12 bases between the two ends. The CDR3 loop is CATSRDRGVGQPQHF. The CDR3 nucleotides read TGTGCCACCAGCAGAGATCGAGGGGTTGGTCAGCCCCAGCATTTT.

The chain recombines TRBV6-5 with TRBJ2-7; D gene unclear. V gave up 10 bases and J gave up 0 bases, with 16 bases separating them. Germline assignment: CDR1 MNHEY and CDR2 SVGAGI. The CDR3 length is 14 residues. This CDR3 reads CATNRVGGSYEQYF. In nucleotides, the CDR3 is TGTGCCACCAACCGGGTCGGCGGCTCCTACGAGCAGTACTTC.

The gene calls are TRBV19 and TRBJ1-2, with TRBD1 matching 9 bases. Germline assignment: CDR1 LNHDA and CDR2 SQIVND (reference sequence). The CDR3 is 15 residues long. V was clipped by 5 bases and J by 4 bases; unmatched bases: 8. CDR3 sequence reads: CASSSQGAGSYGYTF. The CDR3 DNA sequence: TGTGCCAGTAGTTCACAGGGGGCAGGTAGCTATGGCTACACCTTC.

The J gene is TRBJ2-1, the V gene TRBV15, with D perhaps matching TRBD2 (5 bases). Per germline, CDR1 LNHNV and CDR2 YYDKDF (reference sequence). Deletions cut 1 base from V and 4 bases from J, with 14 bases between. There are 16 residues in the CDR3. This CDR3 reads CATSRGIGRTYNEQFF. In nucleotides, the CDR3 is TGTGCCACCAGCAGAGGGATAGGGCGGACTTACAATGAGCAGTTCTTC.

This clone appeared a few times. The chain employs TRBV2 and TRBJ1-5, with TRBD1 as a possible D gene (5 bases). The germline V and J ends were trimmed by 3 bases and 6 bases, with 12 bases remaining between them. The CDR3 contains 14 residues. Germline CDR1 reads SNHLY; CDR2 reads FYNNEI. The CDR3 DNA follows: TGTGCCAGCAGTGACCGGGGGGGTATTCAGCCCCAGCATTTT. Its translation: CASSDRGGIQPQHF. The full variable domain, in which reference TRBV2 and TRBJ1-5 provide the parts outside the CDR3, is EPEVTQTPSHQVTQMGQEVILRCVPISNHLYFYWYRQILGQKVEFLVSFYNNEISEKSEIFDDQFSVERPDGSNFTLKIRSTKLEDSAMYFCASSDRGGIQPQHFGDGTRLSIL.

This chain joins TRBV6-5 and TRBJ1-2, with TRBD1 as a possible D gene (6 bases). Germline loops: CDR1 MNHEY, CDR2 SVGAGI. The CDR3 is 14 amino acids. Trimming took off 6 bases at V and 2 bases at J, with 13 bases between the two ends. CDR3 DNA: TGTGCCAGCAGGGAAGGGGGGTGGAACTATGGCTACACCTTC. It encodes CASREGGWNYGYTF.

The rearrangement links TRBV7-9 to TRBJ2-4; D may be TRBD1 (6 bases). The V gene lost 1 base and the J gene lost 8 bases, with 15 bases spanning the gap. The germline V gene encodes CDR1 SEHNR and CDR2 FQNEAQ (reference sequence). The CDR3 is 15 residues long. CDR3 nucleotides: TGTGCCAGCAGCTTAGGGCAGGGGAGTATGGACATTCAGTACTTC. Encoded protein: CASSLGQGSMDIQYF.

This clone was counted a single time. The J gene is TRBJ2-1, the V gene TRBV19; 9 bases match TRBD2. Germline V gives CDR1 LNHDA, CDR2 SQIVND (reference sequence). J was trimmed by 6 bases and V by 5 bases; bases with no gene match: 8. This CDR3 region has 15 residues. CDR3 sequence: CASSSSLAGSNEQFF. DNA for the CDR3: TGTGCCAGTAGTTCTAGTCTAGCGGGGAGCAATGAGCAGTTCTTC.

This chain links TRBV7-2 with TRBJ2-1, with D hard to call. CDR1 is SGHTA and CDR2 is FQGNSA in the germline V gene. Trimming stripped 5 bases from V and 9 bases from J, with 11 bases between. CDR3 length equals 12 residues. The CDR3 nucleotides are TGTGCCAGCAGCCCACCTGGGATTGAGCAGTTCTTC. Protein sequence: CASSPPGIEQFF.

The chain combines TRBV18 with TRBJ2-7, with TRBD1 matching over 8 bases. Germline V gene data show CDR1 as KGHSH and CDR2 as LQKENI. The CDR3 consists of 13 residues. V shed 5 bases and J 7 bases; nucleotides not matched to a gene: 7. The CDR3 nucleotides read TGTGCCAGCTCAAAACTAACAGGGGGAGAGCAGTACTTC. It translates to CASSKLTGGEQYF.

This chain joins TRBV30 and TRBJ1-1, with a tentative D call TRBD1 (5 bases). V was trimmed by 4 bases and J by 0 bases, leaving 9 bases between them. The CDR3 is 13 amino acids. The germline V gene encodes CDR1 GTSNPN and CDR2 SVGIG (reference sequence). The DNA for the CDR3 is TGTGCCTGGACCAAAGGGGTGAACACTGAAGCTTTCTTT. Amino acids: CAWTKGVNTEAFF.

This rearrangement joins TRBV27 to TRBJ2-2; the match to TRBD1 covers 7 bases. Germline assignment: CDR1 MNHEY and CDR2 SMNVEV (reference sequence). J gave up 0 bases and V 6 bases, and 4 bases lay outside the gene matches. The CDR3 is 15 residues long. The CDR3 region has the DNA TGTGCCAGCAGGAGGGACAGCGCGAACACCGGGGAGCTGTTTTTT. Translation gives CASRRDSANTGELFF.

The genes are TRBV7-3 and TRBJ2-1; D unresolved. Trimming removed 5 bases at V and 8 bases at J, with 13 bases between. Germline CDR1 reads SGHTA; CDR2 reads FQGTGA. The CDR3 loop spans 13 amino acids. For the CDR3, the DNA is TGTGCCAGCAGCCGGACCAGTGGGGATGAGCAGTTCTTC. It yields the protein CASSRTSGDEQFF.

This rearrangement joins TRBV7-9 to TRBJ2-6, with 10 bases fitting TRBD1. The germline V gene encodes CDR1 SEHNR and CDR2 FQNEAQ (reference sequence). V lost 4 bases and J lost 0; bases outside the gene matches: 6. The CDR3 covers 18 residues. The CDR3 loop is CASSSTTGGFSGANVLTF. The DNA for the CDR3 is TGTGCCAGCAGCTCCACGACAGGGGGCTTCTCTGGGGCCAACGTCCTGACTTTC.

The chain uses TRBV10-3 and TRBJ1-1; D is unresolved. V lost 10 bases and J 1 base, leaving 16 bases between the germline ends. CDR1 is ENHRY and CDR2 is SYGVKD in the germline V gene. This CDR3 region has 14 residues. The CDR3: CATTPREENTEAFF. The CDR3 DNA sequence: TGTGCCACCACCCCCCGGGAGGAGAACACTGAAGCTTTCTTT.